This T cell receptor (beta chain) was obtained from a study of beta chain features in type 1 diabetes. This clone appeared a few times. The antigen is not known. The CDR3 length is 15 residues. The germline gives CDR1 MNHEY, CDR2 SVGAGI. The V and J ends lost 4 bases and 0 bases respectively, with 10 bases between them. Study-wide findings and caveats: Shorter TCRB CDR3s, moderately but significantly so, marked every one of the four CD4+ subsets in Type 1 diabetes patients.

The investigators reverse transcribed all of the isolated RNA, so they sequenced expressed TCRB transcripts. About 3.6 million reads was the average for naive, central memory and regulatory T cell samples. Assay: immunoSEQ multiplex PCR; the TCRdb copy retains only in-frame clones and omits some. The sample lists approximately 250,000 clones; approximately 25% were seen once. The receptor comes from a woman between 25 and 40 years old with type 1 diabetes. The specimen was naive CD4+ T cells from blood. The V call is TRBV6-5, the J call TRBJ2-1, with D uncertain. CDR3 sequence: CASSLRHGSYNEQFF. The CDR3 nucleotides read TGTGCCAGCAGTTTACGACACGGCTCCTACAATGAGCAGTTCTTC.